The T cell receptor (beta chain) under discussion was sequenced for a study of blood T cell repertoires in COVID-19. TCRdb's table, derived via immunoSEQ multiplex PCR, lists solely in-frame clones and lacks some. The table shows 200,000 to 250,000 clones, with roughly four fifths occurring only once. In germline, CDR1 is SGHAT, CDR2 FQNNGV. The V and J ends lost 5 bases and 5 bases, in that order; junction bases with no gene match: 11. The CDR3 totals 15 residues. The source is a man aged 40-55 years who had recovered from COVID-19. The sequenced sample consisted of PBMCs or T cells enriched from blood (not recorded which). The chain couples TRBV11-2 to TRBJ1-1, with 7 bases identical to TRBD1. Written as DNA, the CDR3 is TGTGCCAGCAGCCTACGACAGGGCGATGGGACTGAAGCTTTCTTT. Translation: CASSLRQGDGTEAFF.